Each of the 20 T cell receptor beta chains below was sequenced from the same sample in a study of cytomegalovirus exposure and HLA in healthy donors. The PCR made use of 60 Vbeta and 13 Jbeta primers. Assay used: immunoSEQ multiplex PCR; TCRdb lists only in-frame clones, some missing. The table records tens of thousands of clones, approximately 81% of them present only once. Sequenced input: PBMCs. These receptors were obtained from a woman in her fifties or sixties in good health and CMV-seropositive.

A few counts support this clone. This chain uses TRBV10-2 with TRBJ2-3, with 9 bases that match TRBD2. The trim removed 4 bases at V and 5 bases at J, leaving 10 bases unmatched. The germline V gene encodes CDR1 WSHSY and CDR2 SAAADI. This CDR3 has 16 amino acids. DNA of the CDR3: TGCGCCAGCAGTGGGGTGCGGGAGGGCAATGGAGATACGCAGTATTTT. Encoded protein: CASSGVREGNGDTQYF.

V gene TRBV25-1 combines with J gene TRBJ2-1; TRBD1 might be the D (6 bases). The CDR3 extends over 13 amino acids. Trimming cost V 6 bases and J 10 bases, with 16 bases left between them. Germline CDR1 and CDR2: MGHDK and SYGVNS. The CDR3 loop is CASRKTTGTEQFF. CDR3 bases: TGTGCCAGCAGAAAAACCACCGGGACAGAGCAGTTCTTC.

This chain joins TRBV5-8 and TRBJ1-4; possible D gene TRBD1, 6 bases. Trimming cost V 5 bases and J 4 bases, with 15 bases left between them. The CDR3 loop spans 15 amino acids. Looked up from germline, CDR1 is SGHTS and CDR2 is YDEGEE. This CDR3 is CASRQRGNGNEKLFF. CDR3 bases: TGTGCCAGCAGGCAGAGGGGGAACGGTAATGAAAAACTGTTTTTT.

The chain is built from TRBV30 and TRBJ1-2; 7 bases map to TRBD1. V shed 7 bases and J 4 bases; nucleotides not matched to a gene: 6. This CDR3 is built from 12 residues. Germline V gene lookup returns CDR1 GTSNPN and CDR2 SVGIG (reference sequence). In nucleotides, the CDR3 is TGTGCCTCATCGGGGACAGTCTATGGCTACACCTTC. Encoded protein: CASSGTVYGYTF.

V usage is TRBV19 and J usage is TRBJ2-7; 9 nucleotides line up with TRBD2. This CDR3 has 15 residues. Germline V gene sequence: CDR1 LNHDA, CDR2 SQIVND (reference sequence). J gave up 3 bases and V 6 bases, and 9 bases lay outside the gene matches. The DNA of the CDR3 is TGTGCCAGTAGCGGACTAGCGAAATATTGCTACGAGCAGTACTTC. Amino acids: CASSGLAKYCYEQYF.

The chain is built from TRBV29-1 and TRBJ2-7, with D possibly matching TRBD2 (5 bases). CDR3 length equals 13 residues. In germline, CDR1 is SQVTM, CDR2 ANQGSEA. The ends were cut back, 4 bases at V and 1 base at J, with 11 bases in the middle. The chain's CDR3 is CSVGGAVSYEQYF. The CDR3 nucleotides read TGCAGCGTTGGTGGAGCGGTGTCCTACGAGCAGTACTTC.

The rearrangement links TRBV6-5 to TRBJ2-3; 8 bases match TRBD2. With V trimmed by 4 bases and J by 3 bases, 6 bases remained unmatched. The CDR3 totals 15 residues. Germline V gene lookup returns CDR1 MNHEY and CDR2 SVGAGI. The CDR3 DNA is TGTGCCAGCAGTTTGGCGGGAGGAGTAACAGATACGCAGTATTTT. Translated: CASSLAGGVTDTQYF.

On this clone itself: One end of the junction does not line up with germline, which may come from a read error. The chain carries TRBV6-5 and TRBJ1-2; maybe TRBD1 (6 bases). Germline CDR1 is MNHEY and CDR2 is SVGAGI. CDR3 length equals 14 residues. CDR3 nucleotides: TGTGCCAGCAGTAACTCACAGGGAAACTATGGCTACACCTTC. Translation gives CASSNSQGNYGYTF.

This sequence joins TRBV19 and TRBJ2-2; D is possibly TRBD2 (7 bases). Germline CDR1 reads LNHDA; CDR2 reads SQIVND (reference sequence). The CDR3 has 17 amino acids. V lost 5 bases to trimming and J lost 5 bases, with 21 bases between them. The CDR3 sequence: CASSLFPRGRGTGELFF. The CDR3 DNA reads TGTGCCAGTAGTTTATTCCCTCGTGGGAGGGGGACCGGGGAGCTGTTTTTT.

The chain uses TRBV5-1 and TRBJ2-5; 8 nucleotides line up with TRBD1. The CDR3 contains 13 residues. Germline V lookup: CDR1 SGHRS, CDR2 YFSETQ. With V trimmed by 7 bases and J by 4 bases, 6 bases remained unmatched. The CDR3 sequence: CASRTTGGETQYF. CDR3 nucleotides: TGCGCCAGCCGGACAACAGGGGGAGAGACCCAGTACTTC.

This clone was seen once. This chain links TRBV10-3 with TRBJ1-1; unclear D gene. This CDR3 contains 14 residues. V lost 3 bases and J 1 base, leaving 9 bases between the germline ends. CDR1 is ENHRY, CDR2 SYGVKD, per germline. CDR3 sequence: CAISEDAGNTEAFF. CDR3 in DNA: TGTGCCATCAGTGAAGATGCGGGGAACACTGAAGCTTTCTTT.

This chain connects TRBV12-5 to TRBJ2-7; TRBD1 agrees at 7 bases. Germline assignment: CDR1 LGHNT and CDR2 FRNRAP. The CDR3 totals 13 residues. The J segment lost 5 bases and the V segment lost 6 bases, leaving 7 bases of the junction unmatched. CDR3 DNA: TGTGCTAGTGGCCCAACAGGGGACGACGAGCAGTACTTC. It translates to CASGPTGDDEQYF.

The chain carries TRBV7-8 and TRBJ2-7, with 11 nucleotides matching TRBD2. V lost 3 bases, J lost 7 bases, and 11 bases stayed unmatched. The CDR3 sequence is 16 residues long. From germline, CDR1 is SGHVS and CDR2 FQNEAQ. CDR3 region: CASSLLLAGASEEQYF. The DNA of the CDR3 is TGTGCCAGCAGCTTGTTACTAGCGGGAGCCTCGGAGGAGCAGTACTTC.

The V and J genes are TRBV28 and TRBJ2-5, with 7 bases aligning to TRBD2. The CDR3 is 15 residues long. Germline assignment: CDR1 MDHEN and CDR2 SYDVKM. With 3 bases clipped from V and 2 bases from J, the junction kept 6 bases outside the gene matches. CDR3 amino acids: CASSLGLAVQETQYF. DNA of the CDR3: TGTGCCAGCAGTTTGGGGCTAGCGGTTCAAGAGACCCAGTACTTC.

This clone was recorded many times. The chain recombines TRBV6-5 with TRBJ1-5; D call uncertain. This CDR3 is 13 amino acids long. Trimming removed 6 bases from V and 4 bases from J, with 10 bases in between. CDR1 and CDR2 from the germline V gene are MNHEY and SVGAGI. The CDR3 DNA reads TGTGCCAGCAGCCTCCAACAGAATCAGCCCCAGCATTTT. Translating gives CASSLQQNQPQHF.

The chain joins TRBV7-2 to TRBJ2-7; D perhaps matches TRBD1 (5 bases). This CDR3 comprises 15 residues. The ends were cut back, 5 bases at V and 3 bases at J, with 17 bases in the middle. In germline, CDR1 is SGHTA, CDR2 FQGNSA. The CDR3: CASSTTAQGLYEQYF. The CDR3 DNA reads TGTGCCAGCAGCACCACCGCCCAGGGCCTCTACGAGCAGTACTTC.

As for this clone: The junction differs from germline at one of its ends, possibly a read error. V gene TRBV7-9 combines with J gene TRBJ1-1; D ambiguous. The germline CDR1 and CDR2 sequences are SEHNR and FQNEAQ (reference sequence). The CDR3 covers 12 residues. The CDR3 DNA sequence: TGTTCCAGCAGCTTCGAGAGAGCTGAAGCTTTCTTT. Its protein product is CSSSFERAEAFF.

V and J are TRBV9 and TRBJ2-7; 9 positions match TRBD2. The germline CDR1 and CDR2 sequences are SGDLS and YYNGEE. The CDR3 spans 15 residues. V shed 4 bases and J 5 bases; nucleotides not matched to a gene: 10. In DNA, the CDR3 is TGTGCCAGCAGCCCTCATGGAGCGGGAGGCAACGAGCAGTACTTC. Translation: CASSPHGAGGNEQYF.

The V and J genes are TRBV30 and TRBJ1-3, with D uncertain. CDR1 is GTSNPN and CDR2 is SVGIG in the germline V gene (reference sequence). The CDR3 covers 14 residues. V shed 3 bases and J shed 4 bases, with 13 bases lying between them. CDR3 DNA: TGTGCCTGGAGCGCGAGGCTACGCGGAAACACCATATATTTT. Protein sequence: CAWSARLRGNTIYF.

This chain joins TRBV6-1 and TRBJ1-5; TRBD1 aligns across 9 bases. J gave up 2 bases and V 4 bases, and 3 bases lay outside the gene matches. Germline V gene sequence: CDR1 MNHNS, CDR2 SASEGT. This CDR3 has 15 residues. The CDR3 DNA reads TGTGCCAGCAGTGGACGGGACAGGGGCAATCAGCCCCAGCATTTT. This encodes CASSGRDRGNQPQHF.